The rows below give T cell receptor beta chains drawn from one sample of a study of TIL therapy for anti-PD-1-resistant metastatic lung cancer. Sequenced by immunoSEQ multiplex PCR; TCRdb stores in-frame clones only, minus some. This sample carries about 45,000 clones, around three quarters of them seen once, and the ten largest clones take over 13%. The sample here was blood, taken at baseline. The origin of the receptors is a man in his 70s with non-small cell lung cancer. Both conserved end residues are part of each CDR3. Each record gives: J gene, clone size, V gene, D gene, CDR3 length, CDR3 DNA, CDR3 protein. The D gene is left open where the match is weak. Clone size is shown for a subset of rows, as once, few, many or a class of expanded clone.

J: TRBJ2-4
size: .
V: TRBV27
D: .
length: 19
DNA: TGTGCCAGCAGTCAGGACAGGGCCGGGGGGAAGCTAGCCAAAAACATTCAGTACTTC
CDR3: CASSQDRAGGKLAKNIQYF

J: TRBJ2-1
size: .
V: TRBV6-5
D: TRBD2
length: 15
DNA: TGTGCCAGCAGTATGGGACTAGCGGGAGGCAATGAGCAGTTCTTC
CDR3: CASSMGLAGGNEQFF

J: TRBJ2-7
size: .
V: TRBV2
D: TRBD2
length: 15
DNA: TGTGCCAGCAACCTAGCGGGAGGTAGCTCCTACGAGCAGTACTTC
CDR3: CASNLAGGSSYEQYF

J: TRBJ2-3
size: .
V: TRBV6-1
D: TRBD1
length: 14
DNA: TGTGCCAGCAGTGATGACAGGGGTGCAGATACGCAGTATTTT
CDR3: CASSDDRGADTQYF

J: TRBJ2-7
size: .
V: TRBV2
D: .
length: 14
DNA: TGTGCCAGCATTCGACCCGGGAGCACCTACGAGCAGTACTTC
CDR3: CASIRPGSTYEQYF

J: TRBJ2-1
size: .
V: TRBV5-1
D: TRBD1
length: 15
DNA: TGCGCCAGCAGCTCGAGGACAGGGGCGGCAAATGAGCAGTTCTTC
CDR3: CASSSRTGAANEQFF

J: TRBJ2-2
size: .
V: TRBV18
D: TRBD1
length: 18
DNA: TGTGCCAGCTCACTTTCGGACAGGGGGCGAGGAAACACCGGGGAGCTGTTTTTT
CDR3: CASSLSDRGRGNTGELFF

J: TRBJ2-7
size: .
V: TRBV7-2
D: .
length: 13
DNA: TGTGCCAGCAGCTTAGAGAGCTCCTACGAGCAGTACTTC
CDR3: CASSLESSYEQYF

J: TRBJ2-3
size: .
V: TRBV5-1
D: TRBD2
length: 16
DNA: TGCGCCAGCAGACGACTAGCGGGAGCTAGCACAGATACGCAGTATTTT
CDR3: CASRRLAGASTDTQYF

J: TRBJ2-7
size: .
V: TRBV10-2
D: .
length: 13
DNA: TGCGCCAGCAGAGAAACTCGGGCAGGCGAGCAGTACTTC
CDR3: CASRETRAGEQYF

J: TRBJ2-7
size: .
V: TRBV28
D: .
length: 16
DNA: TGTGCCAGCAGTTCAACCGGGTCTCAGGTTACCCACGAGCAGTACTTC
CDR3: CASSSTGSQVTHEQYF

J: TRBJ2-7
size: .
V: TRBV12-1
D: .
length: 17
DNA: TGTGCCAGCAGCTTTGATGGGCTAGCGGGAGATCTCAACGAGCAGTACTTC
CDR3: CASSFDGLAGDLNEQYF

J: TRBJ2-5
size: .
V: TRBV10-2
D: .
length: 12
DNA: TGCGCCAGCACTAGCGTCCAAGAGACCCAGTACTTC
CDR3: CASTSVQETQYF

J: TRBJ1-4
size: .
V: TRBV5-6
D: TRBD1
length: 16
DNA: TGTGCCAGCAGCAAGGACAGGGCCGGAACTAATGAAAAACTGTTTTTT
CDR3: CASSKDRAGTNEKLFF

J: TRBJ1-2
size: .
V: TRBV28
D: .
length: 14
DNA: TGTGCCAGCAACCCGGGACACCCCGTCTATGGCTACACCTTC
CDR3: CASNPGHPVYGYTF

J: TRBJ1-1
size: .
V: TRBV15
D: .
length: 14
DNA: TGTGCCACCAGCAGAGATAGCGGGGGCGACGAAGCTTTCTTT
CDR3: CATSRDSGGDEAFF

J: TRBJ2-3
size: .
V: TRBV2
D: TRBD2
length: 17
DNA: TGTGCCAGCAGTAGGACTAGCGGGAGGGCCGGGGCAGATACGCAGTATTTT
CDR3: CASSRTSGRAGADTQYF

J: TRBJ1-2
size: few
V: TRBV7-2
D: .
length: 13
DNA: TGTGCCAGCAGCTTAAGTCGGATCTATGGCTACACCTTC
CDR3: CASSLSRIYGYTF

J: TRBJ2-7
size: .
V: TRBV10-3
D: .
length: 14
DNA: TGTGCCATCAGCCCCGGGGCAGCTGCCTTTGGGCAGTACTTC
CDR3: CAISPGAAAFGQYF

J: TRBJ2-5
size: .
V: TRBV5-1
D: .
length: 14
DNA: TGCGCCAGCAGTCCGGGTTCCCGAGGGGAGACCCAGTACTTC
CDR3: CASSPGSRGETQYF

J: TRBJ2-2
size: .
V: TRBV27
D: TRBD2
length: 15
DNA: TGTGCCAGCAGTCGGGAGGGCCCGAACACCGGGGAGCTGTTTTTT
CDR3: CASSREGPNTGELFF

J: TRBJ2-5
size: .
V: TRBV25-1
D: .
length: 15
DNA: TGTGCCAGCAGTGAATGGCGGGGACTGGAGGAGACCCAGTACTTC
CDR3: CASSEWRGLEETQYF

J: TRBJ1-2
size: .
V: TRBV19
D: .
length: 15
DNA: TGTGCCAGTAGTATTCCCACAGCTGTTGTATATGGCTACACCTTC
CDR3: CASSIPTAVVYGYTF

J: TRBJ1-1
size: once
V: TRBV6-1
D: .
length: 13
DNA: TGTGCCAGCACCGACAAGCTGAACACTGAAGCTTTCTTT
CDR3: CASTDKLNTEAFF

J: TRBJ1-3
size: .
V: TRBV9
D: .
length: 15
DNA: TGTGCCAGCAGCGTAGATATAGGCTCTGGAAACACCATATATTTT
CDR3: CASSVDIGSGNTIYF

J: TRBJ2-3
size: .
V: TRBV10-3
D: TRBD2
length: 15
DNA: TGTGCCATCAGTGAGGGTAGCGGGAGCACAGATACGCAGTATTTT
CDR3: CAISEGSGSTDTQYF

J: TRBJ2-3
size: .
V: TRBV5-1
D: .
length: 14
DNA: TGCGCCAGCAGCTTGACCGGGAGAACAGATACGCAGTATTTT
CDR3: CASSLTGRTDTQYF